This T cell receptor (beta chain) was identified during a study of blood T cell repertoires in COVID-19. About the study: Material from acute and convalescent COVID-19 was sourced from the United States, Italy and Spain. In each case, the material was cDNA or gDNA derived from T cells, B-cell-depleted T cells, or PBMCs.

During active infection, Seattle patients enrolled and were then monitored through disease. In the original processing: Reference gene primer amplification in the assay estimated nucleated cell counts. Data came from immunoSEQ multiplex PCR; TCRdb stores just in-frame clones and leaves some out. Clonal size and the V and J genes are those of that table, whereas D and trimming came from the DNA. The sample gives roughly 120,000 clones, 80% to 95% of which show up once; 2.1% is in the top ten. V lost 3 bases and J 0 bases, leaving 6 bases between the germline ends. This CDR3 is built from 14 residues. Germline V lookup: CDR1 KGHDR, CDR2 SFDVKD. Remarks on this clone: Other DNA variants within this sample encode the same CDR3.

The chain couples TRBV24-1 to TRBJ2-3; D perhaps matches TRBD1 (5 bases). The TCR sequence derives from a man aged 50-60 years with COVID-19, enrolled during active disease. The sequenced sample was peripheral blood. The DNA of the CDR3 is TGTGCCACCAGTGATCAGGGCAGCACAGATACGCAGTATTTT. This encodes CATSDQGSTDTQYF.